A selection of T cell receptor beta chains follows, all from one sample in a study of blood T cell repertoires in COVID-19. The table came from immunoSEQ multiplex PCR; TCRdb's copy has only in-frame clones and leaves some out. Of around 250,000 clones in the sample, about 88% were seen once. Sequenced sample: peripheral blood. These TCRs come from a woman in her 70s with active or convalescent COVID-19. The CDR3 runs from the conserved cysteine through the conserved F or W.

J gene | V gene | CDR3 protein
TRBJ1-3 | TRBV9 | CASSVSISGNTIYF
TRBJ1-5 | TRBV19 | CASNPVGTNSNQPQHF
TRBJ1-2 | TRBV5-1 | CASSLDPGGDGYTF
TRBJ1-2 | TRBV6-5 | CASSTGRGDIYGYTF
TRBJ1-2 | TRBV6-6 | CASSRTNGGYTF
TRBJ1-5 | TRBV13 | CASSLRVNQPQHF
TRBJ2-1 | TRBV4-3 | CASSQEGSRGGEQFF
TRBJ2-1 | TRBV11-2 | CASSLDPLDRGFGREQFF
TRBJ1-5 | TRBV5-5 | CASSLSGTDFNQPQHF
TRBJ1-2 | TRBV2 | CASSEKEGNSGYTF
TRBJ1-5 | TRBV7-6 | CASSPAAGTQYSNQPQHF
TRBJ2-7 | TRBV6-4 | CASSPTGSYEQYF
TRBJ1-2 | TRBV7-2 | CASSLQGADYGYTF
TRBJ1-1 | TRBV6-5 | CASQYLQGNTEAFF
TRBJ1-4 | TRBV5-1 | CASRDREDEKLFF
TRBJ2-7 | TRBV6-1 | CASSERTLIVPYEQYF
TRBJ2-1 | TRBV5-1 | CASSLVAGGPYNEQFF
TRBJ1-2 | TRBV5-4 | CASSLEPGNYGYTF
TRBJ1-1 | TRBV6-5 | CASSYVLRTGAEAFF
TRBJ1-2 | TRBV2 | CASSEGTGHYGYTF
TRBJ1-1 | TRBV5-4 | CASRRWGDTRSAFF
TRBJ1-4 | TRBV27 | CASKPSTGVNEKLFF
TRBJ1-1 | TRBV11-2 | CASGWGAEAFF
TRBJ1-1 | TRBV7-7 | CASSLGQANTEAFF
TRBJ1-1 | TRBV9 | CASSVISGRGNTEAFF
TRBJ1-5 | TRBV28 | CASSSIGRGDNQPQHF